One sample yielded the 20 T cell receptor beta chains listed below, sequenced in a study of human T cells and chemical hapten exposure. TCRdb passed the RACE reads through MiXCR, listing each CDR3 protein once. The sample includes roughly 69,000 distinct CDR3 sequences, approximately 9.9% of them seen just once. Time point defined: patch test 3, about 24 weeks after DPC sensitization. Treatment defined: therapeutic diphenylcyclopropenone sensitization with weekly scalp DPC. The source material was whole blood, sampled in connection with sensitization to the hapten diphenylcyclopropenone (DPC). These receptors originate from a young woman with alopecia areata. Some clones in this sample may be carry-over from other donors' samples.

The chain uses TRBV2 and TRBJ2-1; tentative D call: TRBD2 (5 bases). From germline, CDR1 is SNHLY and CDR2 FYNNEI. The V gene lost 6 bases and the J gene lost 4 bases, with 16 bases spanning the gap. The CDR3 totals 15 residues. The CDR3: CASRSRRAGYNEQFF. CDR3 nucleotides: TGTGCCAGCAGATCGCGGCGGGCCGGGTACAATGAGCAGTTCTTC.

The V gene is TRBV20-1, the J gene TRBJ1-5; 7 nucleotides agree with TRBD1. The CDR3 runs to 15 residues. J lost 0 bases, V lost 0 bases, and 2 bases had no gene match. The germline V gene encodes CDR1 DFQATT and CDR2 SNEGSKA (reference sequence). CDR3 DNA sequence: TGCAGTGCTAGAGAGACAGGGACTAGCAATCAGCCCCAGCATTTT. Translation gives CSARETGTSNQPQHF.

V usage is TRBV6-4 and J usage is TRBJ2-1; D perhaps matches TRBD2 (6 bases). Germline V CDR1 and CDR2: MRHNA, SNTAGT. This CDR3 has 15 amino acids. Trimming took 7 bases from V and 7 from J, leaving 20 bases between them. CDR3 loop: CASKTSLHTQNEQFF. CDR3 bases: TGTGCCAGCAAGACTAGTTTGCACACTCAGAATGAGCAGTTCTTC.

On this clonotype: This may be a read error, as it is one base from a much larger clone. V gene TRBV14 combines with J gene TRBJ2-1; TRBD1 is a possible D gene (5 bases). There are 12 residues in the CDR3. Germline V gene sequence: CDR1 SGHDN, CDR2 FVKESK. DNA for the CDR3: TGTGACAGCAGCCCATGGCAGGGCGACCAGTTCTTC. This encodes CDSSPWQGDQFF.

The chain employs TRBV28 and TRBJ2-7, with 9 bases identical to TRBD1. The CDR3 has 16 amino acids. Germline V gene data show CDR1 as MDHEN and CDR2 as SYDVKM. With V trimmed by 10 bases and J by 1 base, 14 bases remained unmatched. In DNA, the CDR3 is TGTGCCATTGGTTCTCCTGGGACAGGGAATTCCTACGAGCAGTACTTC. This encodes CAIGSPGTGNSYEQYF.

This clonotype came up many times. This chain joins TRBV11-2 and TRBJ2-7, with D tentatively TRBD1 or TRBD2 (5 bases each). The V and J ends lost 7 bases and 4 bases respectively, with 17 bases between them. The CDR3 totals 14 residues. Germline assignment: CDR1 SGHAT and CDR2 FQNNGV. The CDR3 nucleotides are TGTGCCAGCACCTCACCGGGGACCCGATACGAGCAGTACTTC. It encodes CASTSPGTRYEQYF.

This clonotype was counted many times. The gene calls are TRBV6-5 and TRBJ1-2; 7 nucleotides align to TRBD1. J lost 4 bases, V lost 6 bases, and 5 bases had no gene match. Germline values: CDR1 MNHEY, CDR2 SVGAGI. The length of the CDR3 is 13 residues. CDR3 region: CASRPDRTYGYTF. The CDR3 nucleotides are TGTGCCAGCAGACCGGACAGGACCTATGGCTACACCTTC.

This clonotype showed up many times. J is TRBJ2-1 and V is TRBV7-3; TRBD1 is a possible D gene (5 bases). Deletions cut 2 bases from V and 14 bases from J, with 22 bases between. Germline V gene lookup returns CDR1 SGHTA and CDR2 FQGTGA. This CDR3 comprises 15 residues. The CDR3 coding sequence is TGTGCCAGCAGCTTAGCCCCCGGGCAGGGTGGAATGAAGTTCTTC. It is translated as CASSLAPGQGGMKFF.

This clonotype came up a few times. The CDR3 region is CASRAAEGSPLHF. The CDR3 DNA sequence: TGTGCCAGCAGGGCGGCCGAGGGTTCACCCCTCCACTTT. The chain is built from TRBV12-3 or TRBV12-4 and TRBJ1-6, with D unresolved. CDR3 length equals 13 residues. Trimming took 6 bases from V and 9 from J, leaving 12 bases between them.

The chain carries TRBV7-2 and TRBJ2-5, with 11 bases lining up with TRBD2. The V gene end was trimmed by 1 base and the J gene end by 4 bases; junction bases not matched to a gene: 5. This CDR3 is built from 16 residues. Germline V gives CDR1 SGHTA, CDR2 FQGNSA. CDR3 bases: TGTGCCAGCAGCTTAGGTCGCCTAGCGGGAGGAGAGACCCAGTACTTC. Amino acid sequence: CASSLGRLAGGETQYF.

This clonotype was seen many times. The genes are TRBV28 and TRBJ1-3; 7 nucleotides match TRBD1. The CDR3 is 15 residues long. The germline V gene encodes CDR1 MDHEN and CDR2 SYDVKM. J lost 2 bases, V lost 6 bases, and 7 bases had no gene match. The CDR3 DNA reads as TGTGCCAGCAGAAAACCTCAGGGGGCTGGAAACACCATATATTTT. It encodes CASRKPQGAGNTIYF.

The V gene is TRBV7-3, the J gene TRBJ1-2; no clear D gene. Germline V gene data show CDR1 as SGHTA and CDR2 as FQGTGA. Deletions cut 3 bases from V and 1 base from J, with 9 bases between. CDR3 length: 14 amino acids. The CDR3 protein is CASSFARFNYGYTF. The CDR3 nucleotides read TGTGCCAGCAGCTTCGCCCGGTTTAACTATGGCTACACCTTC.

The chain carries TRBV18 and TRBJ2-1; TRBD2 agrees at 7 bases. Per the germline V gene, CDR1 is KGHSH and CDR2 is LQKENI. The CDR3 totals 16 residues. The J segment lost 7 bases and the V segment lost 2 bases, leaving 11 bases of the junction unmatched. CDR3 loop: CASSPESVGRGNEQFF. Written as DNA, the CDR3 is TGTGCCAGCTCACCAGAGTCGGTAGGGAGGGGAAATGAGCAGTTCTTC.

This clonotype was seen more than once but under ten times. The chain is built from TRBV18 and TRBJ2-1; D remains ambiguous. V was shortened by 0 bases and J by 6 bases, with 9 bases between the two germline ends. The CDR3 covers 14 residues. CDR1 is KGHSH, CDR2 LQKENI, per germline. CDR3 sequence reads: CASSPPSVINEQFF. For the CDR3, the DNA is TGTGCCAGCTCACCACCGTCTGTAATCAATGAGCAGTTCTTC.

The CDR3 loop reads CAISEWTGGYEQYF. The CDR3 DNA reads TGTGCCATCAGTGAATGGACAGGGGGCTACGAGCAGTACTTC. This sequence joins TRBV10-3 and TRBJ2-7; 10 bases line up with TRBD1. Trimming cost V 3 bases and J 3 bases; bases outside gene matches: 2. This CDR3 spans 14 amino acids. Germline assignment: CDR1 ENHRY and CDR2 SYGVKD.

This clonotype was counted many times. The chain uses TRBV6-5 and TRBJ1-1; D is uncertain. The CDR3 loop spans 17 amino acids. The V gene's germline CDR1 is MNHEY and CDR2 SVGAGI. The V gene lost 4 bases and the J gene lost 0 bases, with 18 bases spanning the gap. The CDR3 reads CASSSPVQSIMNTEAFF. The DNA for the CDR3 is TGTGCCAGCAGTTCCCCTGTCCAATCTATAATGAACACTGAAGCTTTCTTT.

There are a few counts of this clonotype. The chain couples TRBV12-3 or TRBV12-4 to TRBJ1-2; 8 positions match TRBD1. The CDR3 runs 14 residues. With V trimmed by 5 bases and J by 5 bases, 7 bases remained unmatched. The CDR3 loop is CASSPDRGSYGYTF. The CDR3 DNA is TGTGCCAGCAGTCCCGACAGGGGTTCTTATGGCTACACCTTC.

This clonotype was counted ten times or more. The gene calls are TRBV12-3 or TRBV12-4 and TRBJ2-7; D is ambiguous. The CDR3 extends over 15 amino acids. The germline V and J ends were trimmed by 1 base and 5 bases, with 15 bases remaining between them. CDR3 region: CASSLGWTLRDEQYF. The CDR3 nucleotides are TGTGCCAGCAGTTTAGGGTGGACCCTTAGAGACGAGCAGTACTTC.

This clonotype was found a few times. The chain combines TRBV6-5 with TRBJ1-1; maybe TRBD1 (5 bases). Germline V gene data show CDR1 as MNHEY and CDR2 as SVGAGI. Trimming stripped 0 bases from V and 4 bases from J, with 12 bases between. The CDR3 totals 15 residues. The CDR3 here is CASSYSNPGTTEAFF. The CDR3 DNA is TGTGCCAGCAGTTACTCGAATCCGGGGACCACTGAAGCTTTCTTT.

The chain has TRBV5-1 and TRBJ2-5, with 11 bases lining up with TRBD2. The J segment lost 5 bases and the V segment lost 5 bases, leaving 5 bases of the junction unmatched. Per the germline V gene, CDR1 is SGHRS and CDR2 is YFSETQ. The CDR3 has 14 amino acids. The CDR3 bases are TGCGCCAGCAGGAAAGGGACTAGCGGCGAGACCCAGTACTTC. Translation gives CASRKGTSGETQYF.